These 32 T cell receptor beta chains were all obtained from the same sample, sequenced in a study of cytomegalovirus exposure and HLA in healthy donors listed by TCRdb under 2017. Library preparation used the immunoSEQ multiplex PCR assay. A mixture of 60 forward primers for TCR Vbeta segments and 13 reverse primers for TCR Jbeta segments was used in the multiplex PCR. TCRdb's version of the immuneACCESS table is confined to in-frame rearrangements and falls short of the full clone set. An unresolved V gene accounts for under half of the shortfall where checked; the remainder is of unknown origin. Within this sample are about 98,000 clones, with roughly three quarters of them counted one time only. The top ten clones comprise approximately 1.4% of the sample. Input material: PBMCs. Receptor source: a man aged 35-49 years in good health and CMV-seronegative.

The chain combines TRBV19 with TRBJ1-5, with D unclear. The CDR3 has 13 residues. Looked up from germline, CDR1 is LNHDA and CDR2 is SQIVND (reference sequence). V lost 8 bases and J 7 bases, leaving 15 bases between the germline ends. Here the CDR3 reads CASGLNTGQPQHF. The CDR3 DNA is TGTGCCAGTGGGCTCAACACCGGCCAGCCCCAGCATTTT.

V gene TRBV27 combines with J gene TRBJ1-6; D ambiguous. This CDR3 comprises 14 residues. Germline V gene lookup returns CDR1 MNHEY and CDR2 SMNVEV (reference sequence). V was shortened by 3 bases and J by 7 bases, with 10 bases between the two germline ends. For the CDR3, the DNA is TGTGCCAGCAGTTTGGGCCTTCCCAATTCACCCCTCCACTTT. This gives the protein CASSLGLPNSPLHF.

The chain carries TRBV5-1 and TRBJ2-7, with 8 nucleotides matching TRBD1. CDR3 length: 16 amino acids. Trimming at V came to 3 bases and at J to 3 bases, leaving 11 bases not matched to a gene. Germline values: CDR1 SGHRS, CDR2 YFSETQ. The CDR3 sequence is CASSYGEQGAHYEQYF. The DNA of the CDR3 is TGCGCCAGCAGCTACGGTGAGCAGGGGGCGCACTACGAGCAGTACTTC.

The rearrangement links TRBV6-5 to TRBJ2-1; D gene unclear. Trimming shortened V by 2 bases and J by 8 bases, and 13 bases separated the two germline ends. The CDR3 sequence is 14 residues long. CDR1 is MNHEY and CDR2 is SVGAGI in the germline V gene. The CDR3 nucleotides read TGTGCCAGCAGTTACGGTCCGGGTAGTCATGAGCAGTTCTTC. It translates to CASSYGPGSHEQFF.

V is TRBV9 and J is TRBJ2-3, with D unclear. The V and J ends lost 4 bases and 0 bases respectively, with 9 bases between them. The CDR3 has 14 residues. The germline V gene encodes CDR1 SGDLS and CDR2 YYNGEE. The CDR3 sequence: CASSTVASTDTQYF. The CDR3 nucleotides are TGTGCCAGCAGCACAGTCGCTAGCACAGATACGCAGTATTTT.

This chain links TRBV7-9 with TRBJ2-7; TRBD1 aligns across 7 bases. J gave up 3 bases and V 3 bases, and 2 bases lay outside the gene matches. Germline loops: CDR1 SEHNR, CDR2 FQNEAQ (reference sequence). The CDR3 covers 13 residues. CDR3 DNA: TGTGCCAGCAGCTTTGACAGGGTCTACGAGCAGTACTTC. Its translation: CASSFDRVYEQYF.

The chain is built from TRBV2 and TRBJ2-7, with D uncertain. Germline CDR1 SNHLY, CDR2 FYNNEI. Deletions cut 7 bases from V and 5 bases from J, with 12 bases between. The CDR3 is 12 amino acids. The CDR3 DNA is TGTGCCAGCATCCGAGTTTTCCACGAGCAGTACTTC. Protein sequence: CASIRVFHEQYF.

The chain has TRBV11-3 and TRBJ1-5; TRBD1 matches at 10 bases. From germline, CDR1 is SGHNT and CDR2 YENEEA. This CDR3 spans 16 amino acids. With V trimmed by 1 base and J by 7 bases, 7 bases remained unmatched. CDR3: CASSLGGTGVGQPQHF. DNA of the CDR3: TGTGCCAGCAGCTTAGGCGGGACAGGGGTCGGGCAGCCCCAGCATTTT. Looking up the rest from reference TRBV11-3 and TRBJ1-5 gives the full variable domain: EAGVVQSPRYKIIEKKQPVAFWCNPISGHNTLYWYLQNLGQGPELLIRYENEEAVDDSQLPKDRFSAERLKGVDSTLKIQPAELGDSAVYLCASSLGGTGVGQPQHFGDGTRLSIL.

The chain joins TRBV2 to TRBJ2-5; 7 nucleotides align to TRBD1. The ends lost 9 bases at V and 5 bases at J; junction bases unmatched: 6. Germline-derived CDR1 and CDR2 are SNHLY and FYNNEI. The CDR3 length is 12 residues. CDR3 loop: CASGQDSETQYF. Here the CDR3 DNA reads TGTGCCAGTGGACAGGACTCGGAGACCCAGTACTTC. Filled out from reference TRBV2 and TRBJ2-5, the complete variable domain reads EPEVTQTPSHQVTQMGQEVILRCVPISNHLYFYWYRQILGQKVEFLVSFYNNEISEKSEIFDDQFSVERPDGSNFTLKIRSTKLEDSAMYFCASGQDSETQYFGPGTRLLVL.

The chain joins TRBV4-3 to TRBJ2-2; D may be TRBD1 (5 bases). With 0 bases removed from V and 7 bases from J, the gap between germline ends came to 12 bases. Germline CDR1 is LGHNA and CDR2 is YSLEER. The CDR3 runs to 15 residues. CDR3 amino acids: CASSQERQINGELFF. The CDR3 DNA is TGCGCCAGCAGCCAAGAAAGACAGATAAACGGGGAGCTGTTTTTT.

This clone came up a few times. The DNA of the CDR3 is TGCGCCAGCAGCCAAGATGAGGGTACTGGGGCCAACGTCCTGACTTTC. Amino acid sequence: CASSQDEGTGANVLTF. The chain combines TRBV4-3 with TRBJ2-6, with a tentative D call TRBD2 (5 bases). Trimming removed 0 bases at V and 2 bases at J, with 8 bases between. CDR3 size: 16 residues. Germline assignment: CDR1 LGHNA and CDR2 YSLEER.

The chain couples TRBV7-2 to TRBJ2-7, with 8 bases that match TRBD1. The V segment lost 3 bases and the J segment 2 bases; nucleotides outside the gene matches: 3. Looked up from germline, CDR1 is SGHTA and CDR2 is FQGNSA. This CDR3 comprises 14 residues. The chain's CDR3 is CASSFLQGAYEQYF. Here the CDR3 DNA reads TGTGCCAGCAGCTTTCTACAGGGGGCCTACGAGCAGTACTTC.

The rearrangement links TRBV7-2 to TRBJ2-1, with TRBD2 matching 7 bases. V gave up 2 bases and J gave up 6 bases; unmatched junction bases: 7. The germline V gene has CDR1 SGHTA and CDR2 FQGNSA. The CDR3 spans 15 residues. The DNA for the CDR3 is TGTGCCAGCAGCTTATTCTTGGGGGGGGGCAATGAGCAGTTCTTC. Protein sequence: CASSLFLGGGNEQFF.

V is TRBV5-1 and J is TRBJ2-7; TRBD1 aligns across 8 bases. Germline CDR1 and CDR2: SGHRS and YFSETQ. The J segment lost 5 bases and the V segment lost 3 bases, leaving 7 bases of the junction unmatched. This CDR3 spans 14 amino acids. The CDR3 spells CASSWGQEINEQYF. DNA for the CDR3: TGCGCCAGCAGCTGGGGACAGGAGATAAACGAGCAGTACTTC.

The CDR3 is CATSRGQGSPGNTIYF. DNA for the CDR3: TGTGCCACCAGCAGAGGACAGGGATCCCCTGGAAACACCATATATTTT. V gene TRBV15 combines with J gene TRBJ1-3; the match to TRBD1 covers 7 bases. V shed 1 base, J shed 2 bases, and the junction held 5 bases outside the gene matches. The CDR3 is made up of 16 amino acids. In germline, CDR1 is LNHNV, CDR2 YYDKDF (reference sequence).

This rearrangement joins TRBV5-1 to TRBJ2-5; D may be TRBD1 (5 bases). The V gene lost 1 base and the J gene lost 5 bases, with 9 bases spanning the gap. The CDR3 is 13 amino acids. Germline loops: CDR1 SGHRS, CDR2 YFSETQ. The CDR3 DNA reads TGCGCCAGCAGCTTGTCGTGGGGCGAGACCCAGTACTTC. As protein: CASSLSWGETQYF.

The V call is TRBV7-2, the J call TRBJ2-7; TRBD1 aligns across 7 bases. This CDR3 spans 14 amino acids. Germline lookup yields CDR1 SGHTA and CDR2 FQGNSA. V shed 3 bases and J 4 bases; nucleotides not matched to a gene: 6. The CDR3 spells CASSFTVQGYEQYF. For the CDR3, the DNA is TGTGCCAGCAGCTTTACGGTACAGGGGTACGAGCAGTACTTC.

This chain joins TRBV7-2 and TRBJ1-6; the D is unclear. The CDR3 covers 14 residues. CDR1 and CDR2 from the germline V gene are SGHTA and FQGNSA. The V gene lost 3 bases and the J gene lost 8 bases, with 11 bases spanning the gap. Here the CDR3 reads CASSFRVVDSPLHF. Here the CDR3 DNA reads TGTGCCAGCAGCTTTCGGGTGGTAGATTCACCCCTCCACTTT.

The V call is TRBV5-6, the J call TRBJ1-1, with no clear D. Per the germline V gene, CDR1 is SGHDT and CDR2 is YYEEEE. The germline V and J ends were trimmed by 0 bases and 1 base, with 13 bases remaining between them. CDR3 size: 16 residues. The CDR3 is CASSLVAGSENTEAFF. The CDR3 nucleotides read TGTGCCAGCAGCTTGGTGGCGGGGTCTGAGAACACTGAAGCTTTCTTT.

The sample holds a few counts of this clone. The chain links TRBV7-2 to TRBJ1-2; TRBD1 agrees at 7 bases. With V trimmed by 1 base and J by 2 bases, 4 bases remained unmatched. Germline CDR1 SGHTA, CDR2 FQGNSA. The CDR3 covers 15 residues. Written as DNA, the CDR3 is TGTGCCAGCAGCTTAGTAGGGACAGAAAACTATGGCTACACCTTC. Encoded protein: CASSLVGTENYGYTF.

The genes are TRBV4-1 and TRBJ1-3; possibly TRBD1 for D (6 bases). Trimming stripped 4 bases from V and 4 bases from J, with 20 bases between. Germline V gene data show CDR1 as MGHRA and CDR2 as YSYEKL. CDR3 length equals 17 residues. The CDR3 nucleotides read TGCGCCAGCAGCCCTACTTACTCAGGGGTAGGAGGAAACACCATATATTTT. Translated: CASSPTYSGVGGNTIYF.

There are a few counts of this clone. This chain connects TRBV14 to TRBJ1-2, with 7 bases that match TRBD1. Germline values: CDR1 SGHDN, CDR2 FVKESK. V lost 6 bases, J lost 2 bases, and 9 bases stayed unmatched. This CDR3 is 15 amino acids long. The CDR3 reads CASSYYRGWNYGYTF. CDR3 in DNA: TGTGCCAGCAGTTACTACAGGGGCTGGAACTATGGCTACACCTTC.

With regard to this clone: Within the sample, other DNA sequences also encode this same CDR3. The chain carries TRBV30 and TRBJ1-6; 11 nucleotides align to TRBD1. Germline V CDR1 and CDR2: GTSNPN, SVGIG (reference sequence). Trimming at V came to 3 bases and at J to 9 bases, leaving 4 bases not matched to a gene. The CDR3 length is 14 residues. For the CDR3, the DNA is TGTGCCTGGAGGCCGGGACAGGGGGTTTCACCCCTCCACTTT. Amino acid sequence: CAWRPGQGVSPLHF.

The chain employs TRBV2 and TRBJ1-1; 7 positions match TRBD1. Germline CDR1 SNHLY, CDR2 FYNNEI. With 3 bases clipped from V and 4 bases from J, the junction kept 5 bases outside the gene matches. The CDR3 is 14 residues long. The CDR3 sequence: CASSDRQGSTEAFF. CDR3 bases: TGTGCCAGCAGTGATCGACAGGGAAGCACTGAAGCTTTCTTT.

The gene calls are TRBV5-1 and TRBJ1-2, with TRBD1 as a possible D gene (6 bases). The CDR3 has 14 residues. CDR1 and CDR2 from the germline V gene are SGHRS and YFSETQ. The germline V and J ends were trimmed by 0 bases and 2 bases, with 8 bases remaining between them. The CDR3 is CASSLGQANYGYTF. DNA of the CDR3: TGCGCCAGCAGCTTGGGACAGGCGAACTATGGCTACACCTTC.

This chain uses TRBV27 with TRBJ2-7, with 7 bases that match TRBD1. The CDR3 is made up of 14 amino acids. V dropped 7 bases and J dropped 8; count of bases not matched to a gene: 14. Germline CDR1 MNHEY, CDR2 SMNVEV (reference sequence). CDR3 nucleotide sequence: TGTGCCAGCACTGACCGGGACAGCCCTGGGAAGCAGTACTTC. Translating gives CASTDRDSPGKQYF.

The rearrangement uses TRBV7-7 and TRBJ2-3, with 8 bases aligning to TRBD2. CDR3 length: 16 residues. The germline CDR1 and CDR2 sequences are SSHAT and FNYEAQ (reference sequence). V was pared by 2 bases and J by 0 bases, with 4 bases of the junction left unmatched. For the CDR3, the DNA is TGTGCCAGCAGCTTATTTGCTAGCGGGAGCACAGATACGCAGTATTTT. Translating gives CASSLFASGSTDTQYF.

The rearrangement uses TRBV13 and TRBJ1-6; the D gene is possibly TRBD1 (5 bases). V gave up 5 bases and J gave up 4 bases, with 21 bases separating them. Germline V CDR1 and CDR2: PRHDT, FYEKMQ (reference sequence). This CDR3 is 18 amino acids long. In DNA, the CDR3 is TGTGCCAGCAGCAATCCCGCATTGTCGACAGATTATAATTCACCCCTCCACTTT. It codes for CASSNPALSTDYNSPLHF.

The J gene is TRBJ1-2, the V gene TRBV7-9; D gene unclear. CDR3 length: 14 amino acids. Trimming took 1 base from V and 7 from J, leaving 13 bases between them. Germline-derived CDR1 and CDR2 are SEHNR and FQNEAQ (reference sequence). CDR3 DNA: TGTGCCAGCAGCTTAGGGTCAGCGGTAACTGGCTACACCTTC. Protein product: CASSLGSAVTGYTF.

The chain carries TRBV5-4 and TRBJ2-5, with a tentative D call TRBD2 (6 bases). This CDR3 spans 15 amino acids. The V gene lost 0 bases and the J gene lost 2 bases, with 11 bases spanning the gap. Looked up from germline, CDR1 is SGHNT and CDR2 is YYREEE (reference sequence). The CDR3 DNA reads as TGTGCCAGCAGCTTGGCAGGGAGGAGACAAGAGACCCAGTACTTC. Translated: CASSLAGRRQETQYF.

The rearrangement joins TRBV28 to TRBJ1-1, with TRBD1 matching over 8 bases. The germline gives CDR1 MDHEN, CDR2 SYDVKM. The CDR3 has 15 amino acids. J was trimmed by 3 bases and V by 6 bases; bases with no gene match: 9. Written as DNA, the CDR3 is TGTGCCAGCAGGCCGCCCGGGACAGGACACACTGAAGCTTTCTTT. Protein sequence: CASRPPGTGHTEAFF. Looking up the rest from reference TRBV28 and TRBJ1-1 gives the full variable domain: DVKVTQSSRYLVKRTGEKVFLECVQDMDHENMFWYRQDPGLGLRLIYFSYDVKMKEKGDIPEGYSVSREKKERFSLILESASTNQTSMYLCASRPPGTGHTEAFFGQGTRLTVV.

The chain combines TRBV5-8 with TRBJ1-5; D might be TRBD1 (5 bases). CDR3 length equals 13 residues. Germline-derived CDR1 and CDR2 are SGHTS and YDEGEE. Between the trimmed V and J ends, which lost 5 bases and 5 bases, there was a span of 11 bases. The CDR3 sequence: CASSQGAYQPQHF. The CDR3 DNA reads TGTGCCAGCAGTCAGGGCGCCTATCAGCCCCAGCATTTT. The complete variable domain, with remaining parts taken from reference TRBV5-8 and TRBJ1-5, reads EAGVTQSPTHLIKTRGQQATLRCSPISGHTSVYWYQQALGLGLQFLLWYDEGEERNRGNFPPRFSGRQFPNYSSELNVNALELEDSALYLCASSQGAYQPQHFGDGTRLSIL.